This T cell receptor beta chain comes out of a study of cytomegalovirus exposure and HLA in healthy donors. Germline V gives CDR1 SGHDT, CDR2 YYEEEE. The CDR3 runs to 15 residues. The ends lost 0 bases at V and 7 bases at J; junction bases unmatched: 4. Both 60 Vbeta primers and 13 Jbeta primers went into the PCR. TCRdb keeps only in-frame clones here, not all; method: immunoSEQ multiplex PCR. The table has more than 200,000 clones, around 80% seen once; the top ten hold roughly 6%. Sequencing was performed on PBMCs. The clonotype was recovered from a man aged 40-49 years in good health and CMV-seropositive. The rearrangement joins TRBV5-6 to TRBJ2-1; 10 bases agree with TRBD2. This CDR3 is CASSLALAGANEQFF. The CDR3, as DNA: TGTGCCAGCAGCTTGGCCCTAGCGGGAGCTAATGAGCAGTTCTTC.